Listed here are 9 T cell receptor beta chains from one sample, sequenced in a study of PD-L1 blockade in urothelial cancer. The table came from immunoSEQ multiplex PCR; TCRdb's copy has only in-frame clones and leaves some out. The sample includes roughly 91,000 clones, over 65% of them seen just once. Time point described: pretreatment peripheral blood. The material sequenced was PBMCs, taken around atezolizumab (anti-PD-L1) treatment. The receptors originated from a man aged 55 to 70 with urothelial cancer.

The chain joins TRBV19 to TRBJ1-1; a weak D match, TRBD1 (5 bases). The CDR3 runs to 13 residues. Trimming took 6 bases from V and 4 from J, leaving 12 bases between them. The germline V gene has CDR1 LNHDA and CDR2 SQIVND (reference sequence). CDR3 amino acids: CASSPQGGTEAFF. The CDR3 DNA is TGTGCCAGTAGCCCTCAGGGTGGCACTGAAGCTTTCTTT.

DNA of the CDR3: TGTGCCAGCAGTGCCGGGGTCTATGGCTACACCTTC. It yields the protein CASSAGVYGYTF. This chain links TRBV25-1 with TRBJ1-2, with D hard to call. The ends were cut back, 4 bases at V and 4 bases at J, with 7 bases in the middle. CDR1 is MGHDK and CDR2 is SYGVNS in the germline V gene. The CDR3 consists of 12 residues.

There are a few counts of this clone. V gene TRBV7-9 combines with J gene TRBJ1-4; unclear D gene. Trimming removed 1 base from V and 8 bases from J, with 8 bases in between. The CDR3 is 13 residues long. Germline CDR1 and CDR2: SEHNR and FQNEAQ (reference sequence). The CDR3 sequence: CASSLVGGEKLFF. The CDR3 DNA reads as TGTGCCAGCAGCTTAGTGGGAGGGGAAAAACTGTTTTTT.

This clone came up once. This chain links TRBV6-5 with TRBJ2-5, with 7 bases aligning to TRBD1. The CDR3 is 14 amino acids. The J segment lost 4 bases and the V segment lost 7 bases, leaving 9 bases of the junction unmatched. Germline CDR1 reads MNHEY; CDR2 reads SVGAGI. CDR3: CASTQTGSRETQYF. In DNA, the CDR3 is TGTGCCAGCACCCAGACAGGGAGTCGAGAGACCCAGTACTTC.

The DNA of the CDR3 is TGTGCCAGCAGCTTAGTTCGGAACACTGAAGCTTTCTTT. Translation: CASSLVRNTEAFF. V usage is TRBV7-2 and J usage is TRBJ1-1; D call uncertain. Trimming removed 1 base at V and 1 base at J, with 4 bases between. Germline V gene sequence: CDR1 SGHTA, CDR2 FQGNSA. The CDR3 consists of 13 residues.

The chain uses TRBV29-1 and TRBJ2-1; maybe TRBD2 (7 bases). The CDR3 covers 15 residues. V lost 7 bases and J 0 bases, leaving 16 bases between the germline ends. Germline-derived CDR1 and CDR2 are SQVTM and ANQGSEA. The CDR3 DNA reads TGCAGCGCTGAGGGGGGGCCCCGCTCCTACAATGAGCAGTTCTTC. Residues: CSAEGGPRSYNEQFF.

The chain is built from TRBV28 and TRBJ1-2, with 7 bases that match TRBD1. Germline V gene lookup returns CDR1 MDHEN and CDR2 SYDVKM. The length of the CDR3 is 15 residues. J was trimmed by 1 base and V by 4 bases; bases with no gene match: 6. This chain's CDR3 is CASSWTGTVNYGYTF. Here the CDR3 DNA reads TGTGCCAGCAGTTGGACAGGAACCGTTAACTATGGCTACACCTTC.

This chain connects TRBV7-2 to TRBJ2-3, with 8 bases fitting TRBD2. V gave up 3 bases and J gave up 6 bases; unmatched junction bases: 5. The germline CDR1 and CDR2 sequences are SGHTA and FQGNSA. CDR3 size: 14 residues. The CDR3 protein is CASSLSGGVDTQYF. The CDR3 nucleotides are TGTGCCAGCAGCTTGTCCGGGGGGGTCGATACGCAGTATTTT.

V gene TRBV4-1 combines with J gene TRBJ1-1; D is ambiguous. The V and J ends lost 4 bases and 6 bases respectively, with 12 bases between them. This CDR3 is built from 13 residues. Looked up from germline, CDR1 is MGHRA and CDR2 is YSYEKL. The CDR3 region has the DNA TGCGCCAGCAGCCCGACTTATTATGCTGAAGCTTTCTTT. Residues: CASSPTYYAEAFF.